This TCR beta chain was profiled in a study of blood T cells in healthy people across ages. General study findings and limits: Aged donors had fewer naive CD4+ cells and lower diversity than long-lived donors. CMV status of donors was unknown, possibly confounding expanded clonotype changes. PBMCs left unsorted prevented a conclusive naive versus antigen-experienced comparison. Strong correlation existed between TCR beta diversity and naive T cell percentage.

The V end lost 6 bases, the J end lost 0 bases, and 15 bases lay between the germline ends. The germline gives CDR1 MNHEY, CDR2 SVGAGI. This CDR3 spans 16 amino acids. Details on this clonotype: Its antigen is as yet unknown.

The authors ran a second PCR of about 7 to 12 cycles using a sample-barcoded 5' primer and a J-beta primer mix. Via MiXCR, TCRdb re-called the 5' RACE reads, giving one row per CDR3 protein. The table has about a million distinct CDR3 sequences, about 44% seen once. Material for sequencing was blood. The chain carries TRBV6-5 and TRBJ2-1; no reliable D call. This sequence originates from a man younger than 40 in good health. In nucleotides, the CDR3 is TGTGCCAGCAGCTGGTCCGGGCGAAGCTCCTACAATGAGCAGTTCTTC. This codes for CASSWSGRSSYNEQFF.